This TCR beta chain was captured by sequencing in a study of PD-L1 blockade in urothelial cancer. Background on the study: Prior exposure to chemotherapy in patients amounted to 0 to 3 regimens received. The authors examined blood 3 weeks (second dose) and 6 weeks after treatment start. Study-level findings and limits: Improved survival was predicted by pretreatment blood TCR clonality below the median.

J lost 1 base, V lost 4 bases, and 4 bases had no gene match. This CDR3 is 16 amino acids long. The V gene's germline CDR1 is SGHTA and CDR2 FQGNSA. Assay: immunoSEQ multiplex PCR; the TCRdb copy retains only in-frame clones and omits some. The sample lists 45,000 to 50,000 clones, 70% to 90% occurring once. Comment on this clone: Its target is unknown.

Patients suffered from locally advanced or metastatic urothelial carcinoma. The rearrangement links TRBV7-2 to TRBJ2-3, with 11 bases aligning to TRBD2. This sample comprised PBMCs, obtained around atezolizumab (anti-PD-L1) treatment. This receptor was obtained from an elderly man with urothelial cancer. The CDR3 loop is CASSSVAGGRTDTQYF. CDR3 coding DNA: TGTGCCAGCAGCTCCGTAGCGGGAGGGCGCACAGATACGCAGTATTTT.